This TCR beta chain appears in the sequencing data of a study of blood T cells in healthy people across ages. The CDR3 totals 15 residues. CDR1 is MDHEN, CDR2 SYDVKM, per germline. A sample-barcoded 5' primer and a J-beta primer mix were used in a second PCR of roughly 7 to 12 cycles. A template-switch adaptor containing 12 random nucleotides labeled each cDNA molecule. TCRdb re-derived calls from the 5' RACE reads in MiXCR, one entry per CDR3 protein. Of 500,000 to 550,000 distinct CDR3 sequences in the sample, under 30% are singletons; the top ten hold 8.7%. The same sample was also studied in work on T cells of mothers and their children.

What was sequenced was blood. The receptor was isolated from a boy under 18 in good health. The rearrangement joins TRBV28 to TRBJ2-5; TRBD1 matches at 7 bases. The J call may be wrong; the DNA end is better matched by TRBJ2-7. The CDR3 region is CASRLPGQSSYEQYF. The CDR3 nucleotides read TGTGCCAGCAGACTACCGGGACAGTCCTCCTACGAGCAGTACTTC.